A single sample is the source of the 25 T cell receptor beta chains below, sequenced in a study of shared clonotypes between healthy human individuals. Only in-frame clones appear in the TCRdb table, and some are missing; sequencing was by immunoSEQ multiplex PCR. Among about 960,000 clones listed, 60% to 85% were seen once. Material: memory CD4+ T cells sorted from blood. Subset defined: CD45RA-negative fraction. These receptor sequences come from a man younger than 30 in good health.

In regard to this clone: A read error may explain this, as a much larger clone is one base away. This CDR3 is also generated by other DNA sequences in the sample. This chain connects TRBV11-2 to TRBJ1-1; D uncertain. CDR3 length equals 13 residues. Trimming left V 1 base short and J 2 bases short, with 5 bases between. CDR1 SGHAT and CDR2 FQNNGV come from the germline V gene. This CDR3 reads CASSLAGNTEAFF. CDR3 nucleotides: TGTGCCAGCAGCTTAGCTGGAAACACTGAAGCTTTCTTT. Based on the CDR3 plus reference TRBV11-2 and TRBJ1-1, the full variable domain is EAGVAQSPRYKIIEKRQSVAFWCNPISGHATLYWYQQILGQGPKLLIQFQNNGVVDDSQLPKDRFSAERLKGVDSTLKIQPAKLEDSAVYLCASSLAGNTEAFFGQGTRLTVV.

The rearrangement joins TRBV28 to TRBJ2-1; 8 bases line up with TRBD2. J was trimmed by 7 bases and V by 6 bases; bases with no gene match: 11. The CDR3 sequence is 15 residues long. In germline, CDR1 is MDHEN, CDR2 SYDVKM. CDR3 nucleotides: TGTGCCAGCAGCCTGGGCGGGGGGCCTGCAAATGAGCAGTTCTTC. Protein product: CASSLGGGPANEQFF.

This sequence joins TRBV27 and TRBJ2-1, with a weak D call TRBD1 (6 bases). The CDR3 covers 15 residues. The V and J ends lost 4 bases and 2 bases respectively, with 12 bases between them. The germline CDR1 and CDR2 sequences are MNHEY and SMNVEV (reference sequence). Here the CDR3 reads CASSSAGTTYNEQFF. CDR3 DNA sequence: TGTGCCAGCAGTTCAGCCGGGACAACCTACAATGAGCAGTTCTTC.

The CDR3 reads CSAKGGSGEQFF. CDR3 in DNA: TGCAGCGCCAAGGGCGGGAGTGGTGAGCAGTTCTTC. The chain is built from TRBV29-1 and TRBJ2-1; 7 positions agree with TRBD2. This CDR3 region has 12 residues. J gave up 9 bases and V 7 bases, and 9 bases lay outside the gene matches. The germline V gene encodes CDR1 SQVTM and CDR2 ANQGSEA.

The V and J genes are TRBV5-6 and TRBJ2-5; 7 bases match TRBD1. Germline V gives CDR1 SGHDT, CDR2 YYEEEE. Unmatched junction bases numbered 11, after V lost 4 bases and J lost 5 bases. The CDR3 is 15 residues long. As DNA, the CDR3 is TGTGCCAGCAGCCCTAATGGGCAGGGGGTTGAGACCCAGTACTTC. Protein sequence: CASSPNGQGVETQYF.

The chain is built from TRBV10-3 and TRBJ2-7; D remains ambiguous. Trimming removed 2 bases from V and 6 bases from J, with 8 bases in between. Per germline, CDR1 ENHRY and CDR2 SYGVKD. This CDR3 has 12 amino acids. The CDR3 reads CAISEGSGEQYF. For the CDR3, the DNA is TGTGCCATCAGTGAGGGGTCGGGCGAGCAGTACTTC.

In this sample, this clone turned up many times. The genes are TRBV7-9 and TRBJ2-1; 11 nucleotides agree with TRBD2. V lost 3 bases to trimming and J lost 6 bases; unmatched junction nucleotides: 7. From germline, CDR1 is SEHNR and CDR2 FQNEAQ (reference sequence). The CDR3 runs to 16 residues. The CDR3 nucleotides read TGTGCCAGCAGCTTCTCAACTAGCGGGAGAGGCAATGAGCAGTTCTTC. Its translation is CASSFSTSGRGNEQFF.

The gene calls are TRBV30 and TRBJ2-7, with a possible D match to TRBD2 (5 bases). CDR1 is GTSNPN and CDR2 is SVGIG in the germline V gene (reference sequence). Trimming shortened V by 4 bases and J by 0 bases, and 10 bases separated the two germline ends. This CDR3 has 13 amino acids. In DNA, the CDR3 is TGTGCCTGGACCAGACTACCCTCCTACGAGCAGTACTTC. Residues: CAWTRLPSYEQYF.

The chain recombines TRBV6-1 with TRBJ2-3; D gene unclear. V was trimmed by 1 base and J by 5 bases, leaving 10 bases between them. CDR1 and CDR2 from the germline V gene are MNHNS and SASEGT. The CDR3 extends over 14 amino acids. The DNA of the CDR3 is TGTGCCAGCAGTGAAGATTTGGGAATAGATACGCAGTATTTT. This codes for CASSEDLGIDTQYF.

Ten or more counts support this clone. At the DNA level, this CDR3 is encoded by other sequences in the same sample as well. The chain recombines TRBV6-1 with TRBJ2-1, with 11 bases identical to TRBD2. V shed 2 bases, J shed 4 bases, and the junction held 4 bases outside the gene matches. This CDR3 has 16 residues. In germline, CDR1 is MNHNS, CDR2 SASEGT. The CDR3 loop is CASSELAGGPYNEQFF. The CDR3 coding sequence is TGTGCCAGCAGTGAATTAGCGGGGGGGCCTTACAATGAGCAGTTCTTC.

This chain uses TRBV6-5 with TRBJ2-7; the D call may be TRBD1 or TRBD2 (5 bases each). The V gene lost 6 bases and the J gene lost 5 bases, with 20 bases spanning the gap. This CDR3 comprises 15 residues. The V gene's germline CDR1 is MNHEY and CDR2 SVGAGI. The CDR3 loop is CASSRQGHEGNEQYF. In DNA form, the CDR3 reads TGTGCCAGCAGCCGTCAGGGCCATGAGGGGAACGAGCAGTACTTC.

CDR3 loop: CASSVLAGSGELFF. CDR3 nucleotides: TGTGCCAGCAGTGTACTAGCGGGGTCCGGGGAGCTGTTTTTT. V and J are TRBV6-4 and TRBJ2-2; TRBD2 aligns across 10 bases. The germline gives CDR1 MRHNA, CDR2 SNTAGT. The CDR3 sequence is 14 residues long. Germline trimming cut 4 bases from V and 6 bases from J; bases unmatched to any gene: 2.

The V call is TRBV5-1, the J call TRBJ2-7; 11 bases fit TRBD2. In germline, CDR1 is SGHRS, CDR2 YFSETQ. CDR3 size: 16 residues. V was clipped by 4 bases and J by 3 bases; unmatched bases: 9. The CDR3 DNA sequence: TGCGCCAGCAGCCGGGTTTGGACTAGCGGGTACTACGAGCAGTACTTC. Its protein product is CASSRVWTSGYYEQYF. The full variable domain, in which reference TRBV5-1 and TRBJ2-7 provide the parts outside the CDR3, is KAGVTQTPRYLIKTRGQQVTLSCSPISGHRSVSWYQQTPGQGLQFLFEYFSETQRNKGNFPGRFSGRQFSNSRSEMNVSTLELGDSALYLCASSRVWTSGYYEQYFGPGTRLTVT.

This sequence joins TRBV6-5 and TRBJ2-7; TRBD1 is a possible D gene (6 bases). The CDR3 runs 14 residues. The germline V and J ends were trimmed by 6 bases and 5 bases, with 17 bases remaining between them. Germline V gene data show CDR1 as MNHEY and CDR2 as SVGAGI. The CDR3 bases are TGTGCCAGCAGATATTCCACTACAGGGAACGAGCAGTACTTC. Its translation is CASRYSTTGNEQYF.

This rearrangement joins TRBV28 to TRBJ1-2, with D unresolved. The CDR3 is 13 residues long. V lost 5 bases and J 4 bases, leaving 11 bases between the germline ends. The germline gives CDR1 MDHEN, CDR2 SYDVKM. As DNA, the CDR3 is TGTGCCAGCAGTCCCGAGGAGCTCTATGGCTACACCTTC. It codes for CASSPEELYGYTF.

Concerning this clone: Other DNA sequences of this sample code for an identical CDR3. V and J are TRBV9 and TRBJ1-5, with 7 nucleotides matching TRBD1. CDR3 length: 14 residues. The germline V gene encodes CDR1 SGDLS and CDR2 YYNGEE. V lost 0 bases and J lost 7; bases outside the gene matches: 4. CDR3 nucleotide sequence: TGTGCCAGCAGCGTAGGGCAGGGGGGACAGCCCCAGCATTTT. This gives the protein CASSVGQGGQPQHF.

This chain links TRBV6-6 with TRBJ1-1; tentative D call: TRBD1 (5 bases). The CDR3 consists of 14 residues. The V gene lost 8 bases and the J gene lost 0 bases, with 13 bases spanning the gap. CDR1 MNHNY and CDR2 SVGAGI come from the germline V gene (reference sequence). The CDR3 sequence: CASAGGVLNTEAFF. The CDR3 DNA reads TGTGCCAGCGCCGGGGGAGTCCTGAACACTGAAGCTTTCTTT.

The chain uses TRBV28 and TRBJ2-2; D may be TRBD1 (5 bases). Germline V gene data show CDR1 as MDHEN and CDR2 as SYDVKM. V was pared by 4 bases and J by 0 bases, with 12 bases between. The CDR3 length is 16 residues. Here the CDR3 reads CASSSWGSANTGELFF. As DNA, the CDR3 is TGTGCCAGCAGTTCATGGGGCAGCGCGAACACCGGGGAGCTGTTTTTT.

The chain is built from TRBV5-1 and TRBJ2-7; TRBD1 is a possible D gene (6 bases). The CDR3 spans 14 residues. The V gene lost 4 bases and the J gene lost 4 bases, with 15 bases spanning the gap. The V gene's germline CDR1 is SGHRS and CDR2 YFSETQ. CDR3 amino acids: CASSRGQIGYEQYF. The CDR3 nucleotides read TGCGCCAGCAGCCGCGGACAGATCGGGTACGAGCAGTACTTC.

The chain combines TRBV10-2 with TRBJ1-5; D uncertain. CDR1 is WSHSY and CDR2 is SAAADI in the germline V gene. V was clipped by 2 bases and J by 7 bases, with 9 bases between them. The CDR3 loop spans 13 amino acids. CDR3 DNA sequence: TGCGCCAGCAGTGAGGCCCTTCAACAGCCCCAGCATTTT. Translated, it gives CASSEALQQPQHF.

This clone was seen only a few times. V gene TRBV19 combines with J gene TRBJ1-5; possible D gene TRBD1, 5 bases. Trimming cost V 8 bases and J 7 bases, with 15 bases left between them. This CDR3 spans 13 amino acids. CDR1 LNHDA and CDR2 SQIVND come from the germline V gene (reference sequence). The chain's CDR3 is CASGVGAKQPQHF. The DNA of the CDR3 is TGTGCCAGTGGGGTAGGGGCGAAGCAGCCCCAGCATTTT.

As to this clone: Other DNA sequences within the sample encode an identical CDR3. The gene calls are TRBV2 and TRBJ2-7, with D perhaps matching TRBD1 (6 bases). V was clipped by 6 bases and J by 3 bases, with 9 bases between them. Germline V CDR1 and CDR2: SNHLY, FYNNEI. The CDR3 is made up of 12 amino acids. The CDR3 region has the DNA TGTGCCAGCAGGGACAGCATCTACGAGCAGTACTTC. This translates into CASRDSIYEQYF.

The CDR3 here is CASSPPHEQYF. CDR3 DNA sequence: TGTGCCAGCAGCCCTCCACACGAGCAGTACTTC. The chain uses TRBV7-6 and TRBJ2-7, with D uncertain. With 5 bases removed from V and 5 bases from J, the gap between germline ends came to 7 bases. Germline loops: CDR1 SGHVS, CDR2 FNYEAQ. The CDR3 is 11 amino acids.

The chain employs TRBV5-1 and TRBJ2-3, with a possible D match to TRBD2 (6 bases). This CDR3 is built from 15 residues. Trimming removed 0 bases at V and 0 bases at J, with 8 bases between. CDR1 and CDR2 (germline): SGHRS, YFSETQ. CDR3 amino acids: CASSLEGTSTDTQYF. Written as DNA, the CDR3 is TGCGCCAGCAGCTTGGAGGGGACTAGCACAGATACGCAGTATTTT.

The chain uses TRBV5-4 and TRBJ1-1; D unresolved. V lost 0 bases to trimming and J lost 0 bases, with 9 bases between them. The CDR3 length is 15 residues. The germline CDR1 and CDR2 sequences are SGHNT and YYREEE (reference sequence). The CDR3 protein is CASSLAGVLNTEAFF. The DNA of the CDR3 is TGTGCCAGCAGCTTGGCTGGGGTTTTGAACACTGAAGCTTTCTTT. Looking up the rest from reference TRBV5-4 and TRBJ1-1 gives the full variable domain: ETGVTQSPTHLIKTRGQQVTLRCSSQSGHNTVSWYQQALGQGPQFIFQYYREEENGRGNFPPRFSGLQFPNYSSELNVNALELDDSALYLCASSLAGVLNTEAFFGQGTRLTVV.